What follows are 17 T cell receptor beta chains derived from one specimen sequenced in a study of neurological immune-mediated disorders. TCRdb reprocessed the 5' RACE reads with MiXCR, giving one entry per CDR3 protein. The sample lists around 21,000 distinct CDR3 sequences, approximately 8% occurring once. Material: CD8+ T cells from blood. All receptors come from a woman aged 25-40 years with HTLV-1-associated myelopathy (HAM/TSP).

This clonotype showed up many times. This chain links TRBV5-1 with TRBJ1-1, with D possibly TRBD1 on 5 matching bases. CDR3 size: 17 residues. Trimming took off 0 bases at V and 4 bases at J, with 19 bases between the two ends. Looked up from germline, CDR1 is SGHRS and CDR2 is YFSETQ. DNA of the CDR3: TGCGCCAGCAGCTTGGGTGGTGGGGGGGATGAAAGCACTGAAGCTTTCTTT. Residues: CASSLGGGGDESTEAFF.

In its sample, this clonotype was seen many times. The rearrangement uses TRBV20-1 and TRBJ2-1; 9 nucleotides agree with TRBD2. Germline trimming cut 6 bases from V and 5 bases from J; bases unmatched to any gene: 8. The length of the CDR3 is 14 residues. Germline CDR1 DFQATT, CDR2 SNEGSKA (reference sequence). CDR3 sequence (DNA): TGCAGTGCGATCCTAGCGGGGTCTAACAATGAGCAGTTCTTC. Translating gives CSAILAGSNNEQFF.

This clonotype was picked up many times. This chain links TRBV20-1 with TRBJ2-1; 8 bases align to TRBD2. The CDR3 contains 20 residues. After removal of 1 base from V and 0 bases from J, the junction contained 17 bases not matched to a gene. CDR1 is DFQATT, CDR2 SNEGSKA, per germline (reference sequence). CDR3 protein: CSARGVNGTRVGSSYNEQFF. The CDR3 nucleotides are TGCAGTGCTAGAGGAGTTAACGGGACTAGAGTTGGGAGCTCCTACAATGAGCAGTTCTTC.

This clonotype was seen at least ten times. The chain recombines TRBV19 with TRBJ1-2; tentative D call: TRBD1 (5 bases). Germline assignment: CDR1 LNHDA and CDR2 SQIVND (reference sequence). The germline V and J ends were trimmed by 5 bases and 2 bases, with 12 bases remaining between them. The CDR3 runs to 14 residues. The CDR3 nucleotides are TGTGCCAGTAGTGCTCTCGGGGGGAACTATGGCTACACCTTC. The encoded protein is CASSALGGNYGYTF.

This clonotype was seen repeatedly, ten times or more. This sequence joins TRBV5-5 and TRBJ2-7; D call uncertain. V lost 4 bases, J lost 0 bases, and 14 bases lay in between. CDR3 length: 15 amino acids. Germline CDR1 reads SGHKS; CDR2 reads YYEKEE (reference sequence). The CDR3 sequence is CASSLTLGFSYEQYF. For the CDR3, the DNA is TGTGCCAGCAGCCTAACGCTGGGGTTCTCCTACGAGCAGTACTTC.

By proportion, this clonotype is medium-sized. This chain joins TRBV20-1 and TRBJ2-7; weak D call: TRBD2 (5 bases). This CDR3 is 11 amino acids long. Trimming pared 6 bases from V and 3 bases from J, leaving 9 bases between. Germline CDR1 is DFQATT and CDR2 is SNEGSKA (reference sequence). CDR3: CSARADYEQYF. In nucleotides, the CDR3 is TGCAGTGCGAGGGCGGACTACGAGCAGTACTTC.

This clonotype has a count of ten or more. The genes are TRBV9 and TRBJ2-7; TRBD2 is a possible D gene (5 bases). Trimming pared 1 base from V and 2 bases from J, leaving 10 bases between. The CDR3 sequence is 14 residues long. Per germline, CDR1 SGDLS and CDR2 YYNGEE. The CDR3, as DNA: TGTGCCAGCAGCGTAACGGACTGGACCTACGAGCAGTACTTC. Translation: CASSVTDWTYEQYF.

There are many counts of this clonotype. The chain carries TRBV3-1 and TRBJ2-2, with a tentative D call TRBD2 (6 bases). CDR3 length: 20 amino acids. V lost 1 base and J 0 bases, leaving 21 bases between the germline ends. Germline assignment: CDR1 LGHDT and CDR2 YNNKEL (reference sequence). Written as DNA, the CDR3 is TGTGCCAGCAGCCAAGTCCTCGGACGTAGCGGACATGCGAACACCGGGGAGCTGTTTTTT. It is translated as CASSQVLGRSGHANTGELFF.

This clonotype showed up many times. This chain uses TRBV27 with TRBJ2-1; 7 bases are a match to TRBD1. This CDR3 comprises 14 residues. After removal of 6 bases from V and 1 base from J, the junction contained 3 bases not matched to a gene. Germline V gene sequence: CDR1 MNHEY, CDR2 SMNVEV (reference sequence). The DNA of the CDR3 is TGTGCCAGCAGGACAGGGTCGTCCTACAATGAGCAGTTCTTC. As protein: CASRTGSSYNEQFF.

In its sample, this clonotype was seen many times. The rearrangement joins TRBV5-1 to TRBJ2-3; 7 nucleotides line up with TRBD1. The CDR3 has 16 amino acids. The V gene end was trimmed by 3 bases and the J gene end by 0 bases; junction bases not matched to a gene: 7. The V gene's germline CDR1 is SGHRS and CDR2 YFSETQ. The CDR3 DNA sequence: TGCGCCAGCAGCTCCCGACGGGACAGAAGCACAGATACGCAGTATTTT. It yields the protein CASSSRRDRSTDTQYF. Based on the CDR3 plus reference TRBV5-1 and TRBJ2-3, the full variable domain is KAGVTQTPRYLIKTRGQQVTLSCSPISGHRSVSWYQQTPGQGLQFLFEYFSETQRNKGNFPGRFSGRQFSNSRSEMNVSTLELGDSALYLCASSSRRDRSTDTQYFGPGTRLTVL.

This clonotype was detected ten times or more. DNA of the CDR3: TGTGCCAGCAGTGAAGGGCAGATATACGAGCAGTACTTC. Translation gives CASSEGQIYEQYF. The chain recombines TRBV6-1 with TRBJ2-7; D remains ambiguous. From germline, CDR1 is MNHNS and CDR2 SASEGT. The CDR3 has 13 amino acids. Trimming removed 1 base at V and 4 bases at J, with 8 bases between.

This clonotype was picked up a small number of times. This chain joins TRBV30 and TRBJ1-6; weak D call: TRBD1 (5 bases). The CDR3 spans 14 residues. Germline V lookup: CDR1 GTSNPN, CDR2 SVGIG (reference sequence). The V end lost 3 bases, the J end lost 9 bases, and 15 bases lay between the germline ends. CDR3 coding DNA: TGTGCCTGGAGCGACAGAGACGGAGGTTCACCCCTCCACTTT. Translation: CAWSDRDGGSPLHF.

This clonotype is deemed medium-sized. The genes are TRBV5-1 and TRBJ2-1; D not certain. Per germline, CDR1 SGHRS and CDR2 YFSETQ. Trimming pared 4 bases from V and 0 bases from J, leaving 14 bases between. The CDR3 has 16 amino acids. CDR3 DNA: TGCGCCAGCAGCGTAAAATTAGGTAGCTCCTACAATGAGCAGTTCTTC. Its protein product is CASSVKLGSSYNEQFF.

In its sample, this clonotype is medium-sized (0.01 to 0.1%). The rearrangement joins TRBV11-1 to TRBJ1-1; no firm D call. Germline assignment: CDR1 SGHAT and CDR2 FQDESV (reference sequence). V lost 5 bases to trimming and J lost 2 bases, with 9 bases between them. CDR3 length equals 13 residues. CDR3: CASSPGLNTEAFF. In DNA form, the CDR3 reads TGTGCCAGCAGCCCTGGACTTAACACTGAAGCTTTCTTT.

Ten or more counts support this clonotype. The chain has TRBV5-1 and TRBJ2-1; the D gene is possibly TRBD1 (5 bases). This CDR3 contains 14 residues. Per germline, CDR1 SGHRS and CDR2 YFSETQ. The V and J ends lost 1 base and 2 bases respectively, with 7 bases between them. The CDR3: CASSLRGPYNEQFF. Here the CDR3 DNA reads TGCGCCAGCAGCTTGAGGGGCCCCTACAATGAGCAGTTCTTC. Based on the CDR3 plus reference TRBV5-1 and TRBJ2-1, the full variable domain is KAGVTQTPRYLIKTRGQQVTLSCSPISGHRSVSWYQQTPGQGLQFLFEYFSETQRNKGNFPGRFSGRQFSNSRSEMNVSTLELGDSALYLCASSLRGPYNEQFFGPGTRLTVL.

Comment on this clonotype: The limits of the CDR3 on the DNA are not certain, so only TCRdb's listed CDR3 is given. The CDR3 is CISVSEAPRNTEAFF. The V gene is TRBV7-5, the J gene TRBJ1-1. TRBV7-5 is flagged as a pseudogene. The CDR3 has 15 amino acids, counting both end residues.

Many counts were recorded for this clonotype. This chain joins TRBV12-3 or TRBV12-4 and TRBJ1-5, with D tentatively TRBD1 (5 bases). The CDR3 covers 15 residues. Trimming left V 8 bases short and J 3 bases short, with 17 bases between. Written as DNA, the CDR3 is TGTGCCAGCGATCCATGGGTGGGGGACAATCAGCCCCAGCATTTT. This sequence encodes CASDPWVGDNQPQHF.